Listed below are T cell receptor beta chains from one sample, sequenced in a study of blood T cells in healthy people across ages. TCRdb ran MiXCR on the 5' RACE reads and lists one entry per CDR3 protein. The data hold 650,000 to 800,000 distinct CDR3 sequences, with approximately 44% observed a single time. Sequencing was done on a sample of blood. The receptors originated from a man in his sixties in good health. Each CDR3 is given with its conserved first and last residue.

v_call: TRBV27; cdr3_aa: CASSFVAGANVLTF
v_call: TRBV6-2/TRBV6-3; cdr3_aa: CASSYVSGGFLGEQFF
v_call: TRBV10-3; cdr3_aa: CAISESTGYEQYF
v_call: TRBV4-2; cdr3_aa: CASTPHAGEYEQYF
v_call: TRBV6-1; cdr3_aa: CASREITGTSGVWELFF
v_call: TRBV20-1; cdr3_aa: CSARAEFGTSGGTYPNEQFF
v_call: TRBV5-1; cdr3_aa: CASSLAGKGETQYF
v_call: TRBV5-1; cdr3_aa: CASSSETGTSGRTDTQYF
v_call: TRBV3-1; cdr3_aa: CASSHWTGVYNEQFF
v_call: TRBV12-3/TRBV12-4; cdr3_aa: CASSLQGAKNIQYF
v_call: TRBV2; cdr3_aa: CASRFSGVRETQYF
v_call: TRBV11-2; cdr3_aa: CASSRTATGYTDTQYF
v_call: TRBV9; cdr3_aa: CASSVPRDGNTDTQYF
v_call: TRBV6-1; cdr3_aa: CASSEYTRGTDTQYF